This T cell receptor beta chain emerged from a study of blood T cells in healthy people across ages. A second PCR, run for about 7 to 11 cycles, used a sample-barcoded 5' primer plus a J-beta primer mix. TCRdb analysed the 5' RACE reads with MiXCR anew, one entry per CDR3 protein. This sample yields 910,000 or so distinct CDR3 sequences, of which 51% are seen a single time; around a fifth belongs to the top ten. Germline CDR1 and CDR2: MGHRA and YSYEKL. The CDR3 has 15 amino acids. V lost 4 bases to trimming and J lost 3 bases; unmatched junction nucleotides: 6. The table lists this clonotype with a few counts.

What was sequenced was blood. This sequence joins TRBV4-1 and TRBJ1-5; 7 bases line up with TRBD1. This TCR came from a woman aged 55-69 years in good health. The CDR3 DNA is TGCGCCAGCAGCCGAACAGGGGTTTTCAATCAGCCCCAGCATTTT. It translates to CASSRTGVFNQPQHF.